Listed below are T cell receptor beta chains from one sample, sequenced in a study of shared clonotypes between healthy human individuals. The data were produced by immunoSEQ multiplex PCR, yet TCRdb's version contains in-frame clones alone and is incomplete. Found here are 2 million to 2.5 million clones, approximately 94% of them singletons; the top ten hold roughly 0.13%. The sequenced sample was naive CD4+ T cells sorted from blood. Receptors were obtained from a man in his late teens or twenties in good health. Each CDR3 is given with its conserved first and last residue. A row's size may be missing; if present it is once, few, many or a size class.

v_gene	abundance	j_gene	CDR3aa
TRBV7-9	once	TRBJ1-4	CASSLYPPRGAQTNEKLFF
TRBV27	-	TRBJ2-7	CARPENRSSYEQYF
TRBV6-6	-	TRBJ1-1	CASSYRNKNTEAFF
TRBV7-9	-	TRBJ2-7	CASSSLGVSYEQYF
TRBV19	-	TRBJ1-2	CASNPGGDYGYTF
TRBV6-1	-	TRBJ1-2	CASSEAGSNYGYTF
TRBV7-9	-	TRBJ2-7	CASSPDFYEQYF
TRBV2	-	TRBJ2-5	CASSKGLAGGEETQYF
TRBV25-1	-	TRBJ2-6	CASSPSASGANVLTF
TRBV2	-	TRBJ1-2	CASRLDSPLGYTF
TRBV19	-	TRBJ2-1	CATSAGSYNEQFF
TRBV7-9	-	TRBJ2-2	CASSLSGVGKNTGELFF
TRBV6-5	-	TRBJ2-3	CASSERGRADTQYF
TRBV11-2	-	TRBJ2-1	CASSLSVSYNEQFF
TRBV7-9	once	TRBJ2-2	CASSRQGGTGELFF
TRBV19	once	TRBJ1-6	CASSIKQGVLSPLHF
TRBV9	-	TRBJ2-5	CASSVQGREQETQYF